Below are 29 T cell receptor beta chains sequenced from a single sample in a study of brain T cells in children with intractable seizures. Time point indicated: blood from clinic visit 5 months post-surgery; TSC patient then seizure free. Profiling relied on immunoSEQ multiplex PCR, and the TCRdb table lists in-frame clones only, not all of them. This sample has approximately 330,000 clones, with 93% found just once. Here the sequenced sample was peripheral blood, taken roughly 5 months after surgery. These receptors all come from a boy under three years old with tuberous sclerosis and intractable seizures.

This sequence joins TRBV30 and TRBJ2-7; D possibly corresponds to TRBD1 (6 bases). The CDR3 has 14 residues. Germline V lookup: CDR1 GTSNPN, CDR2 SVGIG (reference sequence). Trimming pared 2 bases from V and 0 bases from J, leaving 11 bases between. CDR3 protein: CAWSPGAYSYEQYF. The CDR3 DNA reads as TGTGCCTGGAGTCCAGGGGCCTACTCCTACGAGCAGTACTTC.

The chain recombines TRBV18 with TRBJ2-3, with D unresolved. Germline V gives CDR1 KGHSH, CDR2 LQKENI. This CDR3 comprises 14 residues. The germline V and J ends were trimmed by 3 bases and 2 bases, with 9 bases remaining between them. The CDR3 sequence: CASSPDMITDTQYF. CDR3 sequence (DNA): TGTGCCAGCTCACCCGACATGATCACAGATACGCAGTATTTT.

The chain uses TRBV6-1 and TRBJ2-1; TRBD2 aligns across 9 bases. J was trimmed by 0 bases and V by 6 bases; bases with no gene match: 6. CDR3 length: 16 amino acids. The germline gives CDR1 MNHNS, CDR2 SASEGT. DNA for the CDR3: TGTGCCAGCAGAGAATTTAGCGGGAGCTCCTACAATGAGCAGTTCTTC. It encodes CASREFSGSSYNEQFF.

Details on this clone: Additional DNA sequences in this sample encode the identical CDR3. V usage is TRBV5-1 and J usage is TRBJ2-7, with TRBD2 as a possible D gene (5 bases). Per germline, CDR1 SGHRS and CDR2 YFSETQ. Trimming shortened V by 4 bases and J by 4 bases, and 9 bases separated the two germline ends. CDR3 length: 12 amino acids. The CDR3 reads CASSPAGYEQYF. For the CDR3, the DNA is TGCGCCAGCAGCCCGGCGGGTTACGAGCAGTACTTC.

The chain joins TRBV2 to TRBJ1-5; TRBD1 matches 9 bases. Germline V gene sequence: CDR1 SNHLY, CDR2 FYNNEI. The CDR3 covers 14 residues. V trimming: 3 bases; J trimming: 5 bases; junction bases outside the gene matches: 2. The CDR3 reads CASSEGTGYQPQHF. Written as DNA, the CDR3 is TGTGCCAGCAGTGAGGGGACAGGGTATCAGCCCCAGCATTTT. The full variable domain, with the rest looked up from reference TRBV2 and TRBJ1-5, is EPEVTQTPSHQVTQMGQEVILRCVPISNHLYFYWYRQILGQKVEFLVSFYNNEISEKSEIFDDQFSVERPDGSNFTLKIRSTKLEDSAMYFCASSEGTGYQPQHFGDGTRLSIL.

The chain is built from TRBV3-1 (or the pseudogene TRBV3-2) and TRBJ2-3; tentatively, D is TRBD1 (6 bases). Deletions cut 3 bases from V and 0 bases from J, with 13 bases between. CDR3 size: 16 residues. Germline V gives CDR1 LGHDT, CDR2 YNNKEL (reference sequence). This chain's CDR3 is CASSHPRDKSTDTQYF. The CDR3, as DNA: TGTGCCAGCAGCCATCCCAGGGACAAGAGCACAGATACGCAGTATTTT.

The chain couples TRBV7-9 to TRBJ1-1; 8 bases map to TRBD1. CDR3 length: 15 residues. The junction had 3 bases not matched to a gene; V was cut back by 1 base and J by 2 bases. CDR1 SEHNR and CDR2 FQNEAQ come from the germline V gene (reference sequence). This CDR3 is CASSLGGQANTEAFF. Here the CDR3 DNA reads TGTGCCAGCAGCTTAGGGGGACAGGCCAACACTGAAGCTTTCTTT.

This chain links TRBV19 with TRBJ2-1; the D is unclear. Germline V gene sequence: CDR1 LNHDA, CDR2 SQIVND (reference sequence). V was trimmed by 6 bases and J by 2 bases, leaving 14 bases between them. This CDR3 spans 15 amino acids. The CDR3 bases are TGTGCCAGTAGGACCGAATTAAGCCCCTACAATGAGCAGTTCTTC. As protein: CASRTELSPYNEQFF.

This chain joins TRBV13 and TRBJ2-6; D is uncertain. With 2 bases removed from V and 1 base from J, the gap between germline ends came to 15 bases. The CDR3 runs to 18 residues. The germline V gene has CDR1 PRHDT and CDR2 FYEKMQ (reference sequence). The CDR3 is CASSLSNSPLSGANVLTF. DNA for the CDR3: TGTGCCAGCAGCTTAAGCAACAGCCCGTTGTCTGGGGCCAACGTCCTGACTTTC.

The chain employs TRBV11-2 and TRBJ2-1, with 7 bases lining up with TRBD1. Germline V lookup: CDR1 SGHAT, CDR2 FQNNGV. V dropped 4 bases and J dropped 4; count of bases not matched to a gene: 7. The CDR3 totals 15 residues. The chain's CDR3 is CASSSAGTVYNEQFF. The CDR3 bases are TGTGCCAGCAGCTCGGCCGGGACAGTTTACAATGAGCAGTTCTTC.

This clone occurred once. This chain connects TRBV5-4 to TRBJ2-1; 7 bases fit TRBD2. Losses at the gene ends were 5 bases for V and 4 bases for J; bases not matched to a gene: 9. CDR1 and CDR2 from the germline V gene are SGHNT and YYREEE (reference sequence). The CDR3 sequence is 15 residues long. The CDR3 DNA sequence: TGTGCCAGCAGAGAGGCGGGAGAGGCTTACAATGAGCAGTTCTTC. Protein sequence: CASREAGEAYNEQFF.

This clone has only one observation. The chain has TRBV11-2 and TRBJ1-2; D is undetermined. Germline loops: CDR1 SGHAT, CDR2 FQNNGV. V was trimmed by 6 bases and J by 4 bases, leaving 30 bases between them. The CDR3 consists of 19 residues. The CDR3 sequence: CASRHHAPPTGKGVYGYTF. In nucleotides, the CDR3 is TGTGCCAGCAGACACCATGCCCCCCCAACGGGGAAGGGAGTCTATGGCTACACCTTC.

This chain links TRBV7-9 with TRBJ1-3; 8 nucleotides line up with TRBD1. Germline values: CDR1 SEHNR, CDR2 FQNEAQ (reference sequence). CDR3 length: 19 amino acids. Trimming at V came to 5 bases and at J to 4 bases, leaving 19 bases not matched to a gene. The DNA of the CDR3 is TGTGCCAGCAGCCCCCGCGGACAGGGAGGGTGGGCTTCAGGAAACACCATATATTTT. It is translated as CASSPRGQGGWASGNTIYF. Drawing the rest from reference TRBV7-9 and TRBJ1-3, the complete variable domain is DTGVSQNPRHKITKRGQNVTFRCDPISEHNRLYWYRQTLGQGPEFLTYFQNEAQLEKSRLLSDRFSAERPKGSFSTLEIQRTEQGDSAMYLCASSPRGQGGWASGNTIYFGEGSWLTVV.

CDR3 loop: CASSEGGFRPYEQYF. DNA of the CDR3: TGTGCCAGCAGTGAAGGGGGATTCAGACCCTACGAGCAGTACTTC. The chain joins TRBV6-1 to TRBJ2-7; D gene uncertain. CDR3 length: 15 amino acids. Germline V CDR1 and CDR2: MNHNS, SASEGT. Trimming took 1 base from V and 2 from J, leaving 12 bases between them.

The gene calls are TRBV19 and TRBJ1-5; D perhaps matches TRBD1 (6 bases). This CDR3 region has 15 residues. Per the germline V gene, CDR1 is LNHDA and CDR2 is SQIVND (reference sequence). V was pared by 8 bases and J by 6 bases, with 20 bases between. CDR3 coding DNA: TGTGCCAGTCACGCCGGGCAGGGGTTCGGTCAGCCCCAGCATTTT. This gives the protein CASHAGQGFGQPQHF.

The CDR3 here is CASSFGRGAFF. Here the CDR3 DNA reads TGCGCCAGCAGCTTCGGACGGGGTGCTTTCTTT. The chain has TRBV5-1 and TRBJ1-1; D gene ambiguous. The CDR3 is 11 amino acids. Trimming removed 2 bases from V and 11 bases from J, with 10 bases in between. Per the germline V gene, CDR1 is SGHRS and CDR2 is YFSETQ.

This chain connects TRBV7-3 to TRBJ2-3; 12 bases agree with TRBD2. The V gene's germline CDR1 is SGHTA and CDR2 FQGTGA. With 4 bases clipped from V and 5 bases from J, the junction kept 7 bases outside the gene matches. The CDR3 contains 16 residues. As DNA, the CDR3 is TGTGCCAGCAGCTCTAGCGGGGGGGCCGGGATAGATACGCAGTATTTT. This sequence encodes CASSSSGGAGIDTQYF.

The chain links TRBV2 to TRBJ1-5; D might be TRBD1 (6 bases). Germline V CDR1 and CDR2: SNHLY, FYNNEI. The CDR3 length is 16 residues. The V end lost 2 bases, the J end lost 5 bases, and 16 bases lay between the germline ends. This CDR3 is CASSERWGGADQPQHF. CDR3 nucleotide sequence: TGTGCCAGCAGTGAACGGTGGGGGGGCGCGGATCAGCCCCAGCATTTT.

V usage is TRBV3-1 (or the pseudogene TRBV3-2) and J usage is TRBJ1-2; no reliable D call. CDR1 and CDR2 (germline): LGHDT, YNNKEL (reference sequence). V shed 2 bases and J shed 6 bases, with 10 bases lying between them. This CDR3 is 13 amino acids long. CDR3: CASSQRRPNGYTF. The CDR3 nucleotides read TGTGCCAGCAGCCAAAGAAGACCTAATGGCTACACCTTC.

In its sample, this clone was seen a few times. CDR3 in amino acids: CASSPRLGPNTQYF. The CDR3 nucleotides read TGTGCCAGCAGCCCAAGACTAGGGCCGAATACGCAGTATTTT. The chain is built from TRBV5-6 and TRBJ2-3, with a possible D match to TRBD2 (6 bases). V was clipped by 4 bases and J by 7 bases, with 16 bases between them. CDR3 length equals 14 residues. Germline V lookup: CDR1 SGHDT, CDR2 YYEEEE.

The chain's CDR3 is CASSLRFNQPQHF. CDR3 DNA sequence: TGTGCCAGCAGTTTACGGTTCAATCAGCCCCAGCATTTT. The J gene is TRBJ1-5, the V gene TRBV27, with no clear D. Germline V gene sequence: CDR1 MNHEY, CDR2 SMNVEV (reference sequence). V was trimmed by 2 bases and J by 3 bases, leaving 5 bases between them. The CDR3 has 13 residues.

The CDR3 DNA reads TGTGCCAGCAGGTTTTACAATGAGCAGTTCTTC. Its protein is CASRFYNEQFF. This chain uses TRBV2 with TRBJ2-1; D gene ambiguous. Germline assignment: CDR1 SNHLY and CDR2 FYNNEI. V lost 6 bases, J lost 4 bases, and 4 bases lay in between. CDR3 length: 11 residues. Variable domain in full (rest from reference TRBV2 and TRBJ2-1): EPEVTQTPSHQVTQMGQEVILRCVPISNHLYFYWYRQILGQKVEFLVSFYNNEISEKSEIFDDQFSVERPDGSNFTLKIRSTKLEDSAMYFCASRFYNEQFFGPGTRLTVL.

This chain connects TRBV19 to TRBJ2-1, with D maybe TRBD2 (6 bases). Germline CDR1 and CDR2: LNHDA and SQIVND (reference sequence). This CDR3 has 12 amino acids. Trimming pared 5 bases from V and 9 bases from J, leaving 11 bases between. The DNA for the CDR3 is TGTGCCAGTAGTCTGGGGGGAGGTGAGCAGTTCTTC. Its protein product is CASSLGGGEQFF.

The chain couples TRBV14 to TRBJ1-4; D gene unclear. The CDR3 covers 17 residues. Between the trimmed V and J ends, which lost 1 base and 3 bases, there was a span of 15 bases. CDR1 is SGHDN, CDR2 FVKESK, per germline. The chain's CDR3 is CASSQGGGRPANEKLFF. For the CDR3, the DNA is TGTGCCAGCAGCCAAGGGGGTGGAAGACCAGCTAATGAAAAACTGTTTTTT. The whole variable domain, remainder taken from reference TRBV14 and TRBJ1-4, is EAGVTQFPSHSVIEKGQTVTLRCDPISGHDNLYWYRRVMGKEIKFLLHFVKESKQDESGMPNNRFLAERTGGTYSTLKVQPAELEDSGVYFCASSQGGGRPANEKLFFGSGTQLSVL.

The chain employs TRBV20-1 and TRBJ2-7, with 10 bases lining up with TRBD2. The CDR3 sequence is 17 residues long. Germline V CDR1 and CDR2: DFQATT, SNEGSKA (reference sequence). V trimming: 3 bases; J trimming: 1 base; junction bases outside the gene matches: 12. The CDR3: CSASSGPASGRSYEQYF. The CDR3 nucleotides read TGCAGTGCTAGTTCCGGACCCGCTAGCGGGAGATCCTACGAGCAGTACTTC.

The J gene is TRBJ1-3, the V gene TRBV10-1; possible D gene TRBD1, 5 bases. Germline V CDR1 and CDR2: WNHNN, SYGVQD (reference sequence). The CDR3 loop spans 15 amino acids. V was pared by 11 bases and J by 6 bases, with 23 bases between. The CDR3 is CAGYNGGLLTNTIYF. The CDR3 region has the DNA TGCGCCGGATACAACGGGGGACTACTCACAAACACCATATATTTT.

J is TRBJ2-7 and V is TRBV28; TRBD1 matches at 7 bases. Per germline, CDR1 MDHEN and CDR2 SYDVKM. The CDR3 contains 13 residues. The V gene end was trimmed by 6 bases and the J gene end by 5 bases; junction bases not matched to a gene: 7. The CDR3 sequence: CASRPTGFNEQYF. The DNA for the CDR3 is TGTGCCAGCAGACCGACAGGGTTTAACGAGCAGTACTTC.

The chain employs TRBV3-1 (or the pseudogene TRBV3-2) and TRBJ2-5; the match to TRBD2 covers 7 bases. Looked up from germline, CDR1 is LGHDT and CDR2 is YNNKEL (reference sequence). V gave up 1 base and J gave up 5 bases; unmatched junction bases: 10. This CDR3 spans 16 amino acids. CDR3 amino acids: CASSQGEGGRRETQYF. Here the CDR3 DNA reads TGTGCCAGCAGCCAAGGGGAGGGCGGGCGACGGGAGACCCAGTACTTC.

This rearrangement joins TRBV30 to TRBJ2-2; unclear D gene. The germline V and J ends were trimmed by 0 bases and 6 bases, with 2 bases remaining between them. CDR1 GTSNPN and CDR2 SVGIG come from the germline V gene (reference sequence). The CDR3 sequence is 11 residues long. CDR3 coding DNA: TGTGCCTGGAGTGTACCCGGGGAGCTGTTTTTT. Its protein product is CAWSVPGELFF. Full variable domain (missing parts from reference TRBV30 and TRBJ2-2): SQTIHQWPATLVQPVGSPLSLECTVEGTSNPNLYWYRQAAGRGLQLLFYSVGIGQISSEVPQNLSASRPQDRQFILSSKKLLLSDSGFYLCAWSVPGELFFGEGSRLTVL.